These 6 T cell receptor beta chains originate from one sample sequenced in a study of T-cell memory formation after mild COVID-19. TCRdb recomputed calls from the 5' RACE reads with MiXCR, one row per CDR3 protein. The sample lists approximately 150,000 distinct CDR3 sequences; approximately 5.7% were seen once. The sequencing input was PBMCs or a T cell subset sorted from them (not recorded which). The receptors shown here come from an adult woman who had mild COVID-19 (a few samples of this study predate the infection). Cell type and time point are not known.

This clonotype was seen more than once but under ten times. V usage is TRBV12-3 or TRBV12-4 and J usage is TRBJ1-2; TRBD1 aligns across 7 bases. The CDR3 covers 14 residues. V was pared by 4 bases and J by 4 bases, with 6 bases of the junction left unmatched. Written as DNA, the CDR3 is TGTGCCAGCAGTTCGACAGGGACGTTCTATGGCTACACCTTC. Protein: CASSSTGTFYGYTF.

This clonotype was seen ten or more times. This chain links TRBV6-5 with TRBJ2-1; 8 bases are shared with TRBD2. V dropped 6 bases and J dropped 7; count of bases not matched to a gene: 14. The CDR3 runs to 16 residues. In germline, CDR1 is MNHEY, CDR2 SVGAGI. This chain's CDR3 is CASSQSGLAGVNEQFF. CDR3 in DNA: TGTGCCAGCAGCCAATCAGGACTAGCAGGGGTGAATGAGCAGTTCTTC.

V is TRBV12-3 or TRBV12-4 and J is TRBJ2-1; D unresolved. This CDR3 comprises 13 residues. Trimming shortened V by 1 base and J by 8 bases, and 9 bases separated the two germline ends. CDR3 in amino acids: CASSLDLGHEQFF. CDR3 nucleotides: TGTGCCAGCAGTTTAGACCTCGGGCATGAGCAGTTCTTC.

This clonotype was seen at least ten times. The CDR3 nucleotides are TGTGCCAGCCGGGCGGACAAGACCTACGAGCAGTACTTC. It yields the protein CASRADKTYEQYF. J is TRBJ2-7 and V is TRBV6-2 or TRBV6-3; tentatively, D is TRBD1 (5 bases). The germline V gene encodes CDR1 MNHEY and CDR2 SVGEGT. V shed 8 bases and J shed 2 bases, with 13 bases lying between them. CDR3 length: 13 residues.

CDR3 sequence: CASGDTDIPEAFF. As DNA, the CDR3 is TGTGCCAGCGGGGACACAGACATCCCCGAAGCTTTCTTT. The chain couples TRBV6-2 or TRBV6-3 to TRBJ1-1; possibly TRBD1 for D (6 bases). Trimming cost V 8 bases and J 8 bases, with 18 bases left between them. In germline, CDR1 is MNHEY, CDR2 SVGEGT. The CDR3 totals 13 residues.

About this clonotype itself: The CDR3 carries no conserved terminal phenylalanine or tryptophan, so it likely arises from a read error. The rearrangement joins TRBV5-1 to TRBJ1-1; D gene uncertain. Germline CDR1 is SGHRS and CDR2 is YFSETQ. This CDR3 is 11 amino acids long. Trimming took 0 bases from V and 7 from J, leaving 4 bases between them. The DNA for the CDR3 is TGCGCCAGCAGCTTGGAGAGTGAAGCTTTCCTT. It translates to CASSLESEAFL.